This T cell receptor beta chain was sequenced during a study of blood T cell repertoires in COVID-19. Study information: Sites across the United States, Italy and Spain contributed samples from acute and convalescent COVID-19. The cDNA or gDNA used as material had been derived from T cells, B-cell-depleted T cells, or PBMCs.

Authors' analysis steps: Quantification of nucleated cells was approximated via reference gene primer amplification. Assay: immunoSEQ multiplex PCR; the TCRdb copy retains only in-frame clones and omits some. V, J and clone size reflect that table, while D and trimming were determined from the DNA. This sample carries 250,000 or so clones, about 83% of them seen once, and the ten largest clones take about 4%. Germline V gives CDR1 MDHEN, CDR2 SYDVKM. The CDR3 is made up of 16 amino acids. Trimming took 0 bases from V and 5 from J; bases not matched to a gene: 3. The TCR sequence derives from a man aged 45 to 65 with acute or convalescent COVID-19. The genes are TRBV28 and TRBJ1-4, with 10 bases that match TRBD1. The sequenced sample consisted of peripheral blood. CDR3 amino acids: CASSLWDRGKNEKLFF. The CDR3 bases are TGTGCCAGCAGTTTATGGGACAGGGGGAAGAATGAAAAACTGTTTTTT.